The subject of this entry is one TCR beta chain. The antigen is not known. Clones were read by immunoSEQ multiplex PCR, and TCRdb kept only the in-frame ones, dropping some. Here the sample spans roughly 2 million clones, approximately 96% being singletons. These data come from a study of shared clonotypes between healthy human individuals. Regarding the study as a whole: Rarefaction analysis demonstrated incomplete sorted-subset sequencing notwithstanding large depth. Among non-shared clonotypes, generation probabilities were lower than among those shared by all four donors. For naive CD4 cells, roughly 5.5% of clonotypes were shared across a few donors.

Germline CDR1 reads SGDLS; CDR2 reads YYNGEE. The germline V and J ends were trimmed by 0 bases and 5 bases, with 11 bases remaining between them. The CDR3 extends over 14 amino acids. This chain links TRBV9 with TRBJ2-5; D may be TRBD2 (5 bases). This sequence was found in a man aged 18 to 29 in good health. The sequenced sample consisted of naive CD4+ T cells sorted from blood. Indicated subset: CD45RA+ positively selected. CDR3 sequence reads: CASSVDPSRETQYF. The CDR3 DNA reads as TGTGCCAGCAGCGTAGATCCTAGCCGGGAGACCCAGTACTTC. The complete variable domain, with remaining parts taken from reference TRBV9 and TRBJ2-5, reads DSGVTQTPKHLITATGQRVTLRCSPRSGDLSVYWYQQSLDQGLQFLIQYYNGEERAKGNILERFSAQQFPDLHSELNLSSLELGDSALYFCASSVDPSRETQYFGPGTRLLVL.